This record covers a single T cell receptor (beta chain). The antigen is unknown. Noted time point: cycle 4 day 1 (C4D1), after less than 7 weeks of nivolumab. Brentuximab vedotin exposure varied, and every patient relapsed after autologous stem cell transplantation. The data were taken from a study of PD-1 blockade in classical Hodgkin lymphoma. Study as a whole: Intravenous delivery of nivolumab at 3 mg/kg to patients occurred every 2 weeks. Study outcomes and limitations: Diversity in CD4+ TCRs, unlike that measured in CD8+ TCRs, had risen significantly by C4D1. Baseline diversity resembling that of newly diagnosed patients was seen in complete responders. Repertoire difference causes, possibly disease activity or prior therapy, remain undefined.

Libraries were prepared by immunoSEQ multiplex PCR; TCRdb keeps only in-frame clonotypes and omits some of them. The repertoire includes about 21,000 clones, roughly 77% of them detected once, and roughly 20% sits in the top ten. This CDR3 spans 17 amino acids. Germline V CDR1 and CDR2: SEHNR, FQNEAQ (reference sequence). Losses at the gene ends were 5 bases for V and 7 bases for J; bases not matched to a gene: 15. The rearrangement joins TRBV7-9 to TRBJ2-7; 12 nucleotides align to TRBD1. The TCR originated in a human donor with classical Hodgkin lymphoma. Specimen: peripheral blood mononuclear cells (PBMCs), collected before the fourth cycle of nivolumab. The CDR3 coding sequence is TGTGCCAGCAGCCCACAAAGCGGGGACAGGGGGCTCAGGGAGCAGTACTTC. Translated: CASSPQSGDRGLREQYF.